This TCR beta chain was identified during a study of cytomegalovirus exposure and HLA in healthy donors. Study-wide context: In a previous analysis, some 110 million unique TCR beta sequences were found from some 200 million T cells. Study findings and constraints: Later analysis showed TCR association rates varying by HLA locus, highest for DRB1 and lowest for HLA-C. In a later analysis, a missense DCLRE1C variant was linked to TCR beta V- and J-gene trimming.

Both 60 Vbeta primers and 13 Jbeta primers went into the PCR. Assay used: immunoSEQ multiplex PCR; TCRdb lists only in-frame clones, some missing. The sample shows roughly 100,000 clones, 60% to 85% of them seen only once. CDR1 is KGHSH and CDR2 is LQKENI in the germline V gene. V lost 4 bases and J lost 3, with 13 bases in between. The CDR3 is 14 amino acids. Worth noting for this clone: Its antigen is as yet unknown.

The source of this sequence is a female donor in good health and CMV-seropositive. The chain joins TRBV18 to TRBJ2-7; D remains unclear. The sample consisted of PBMCs. The chain's CDR3 is CASSRGVISYEQYF. CDR3 bases: TGTGCCAGCTCACGAGGTGTGATCAGCTACGAGCAGTACTTC.